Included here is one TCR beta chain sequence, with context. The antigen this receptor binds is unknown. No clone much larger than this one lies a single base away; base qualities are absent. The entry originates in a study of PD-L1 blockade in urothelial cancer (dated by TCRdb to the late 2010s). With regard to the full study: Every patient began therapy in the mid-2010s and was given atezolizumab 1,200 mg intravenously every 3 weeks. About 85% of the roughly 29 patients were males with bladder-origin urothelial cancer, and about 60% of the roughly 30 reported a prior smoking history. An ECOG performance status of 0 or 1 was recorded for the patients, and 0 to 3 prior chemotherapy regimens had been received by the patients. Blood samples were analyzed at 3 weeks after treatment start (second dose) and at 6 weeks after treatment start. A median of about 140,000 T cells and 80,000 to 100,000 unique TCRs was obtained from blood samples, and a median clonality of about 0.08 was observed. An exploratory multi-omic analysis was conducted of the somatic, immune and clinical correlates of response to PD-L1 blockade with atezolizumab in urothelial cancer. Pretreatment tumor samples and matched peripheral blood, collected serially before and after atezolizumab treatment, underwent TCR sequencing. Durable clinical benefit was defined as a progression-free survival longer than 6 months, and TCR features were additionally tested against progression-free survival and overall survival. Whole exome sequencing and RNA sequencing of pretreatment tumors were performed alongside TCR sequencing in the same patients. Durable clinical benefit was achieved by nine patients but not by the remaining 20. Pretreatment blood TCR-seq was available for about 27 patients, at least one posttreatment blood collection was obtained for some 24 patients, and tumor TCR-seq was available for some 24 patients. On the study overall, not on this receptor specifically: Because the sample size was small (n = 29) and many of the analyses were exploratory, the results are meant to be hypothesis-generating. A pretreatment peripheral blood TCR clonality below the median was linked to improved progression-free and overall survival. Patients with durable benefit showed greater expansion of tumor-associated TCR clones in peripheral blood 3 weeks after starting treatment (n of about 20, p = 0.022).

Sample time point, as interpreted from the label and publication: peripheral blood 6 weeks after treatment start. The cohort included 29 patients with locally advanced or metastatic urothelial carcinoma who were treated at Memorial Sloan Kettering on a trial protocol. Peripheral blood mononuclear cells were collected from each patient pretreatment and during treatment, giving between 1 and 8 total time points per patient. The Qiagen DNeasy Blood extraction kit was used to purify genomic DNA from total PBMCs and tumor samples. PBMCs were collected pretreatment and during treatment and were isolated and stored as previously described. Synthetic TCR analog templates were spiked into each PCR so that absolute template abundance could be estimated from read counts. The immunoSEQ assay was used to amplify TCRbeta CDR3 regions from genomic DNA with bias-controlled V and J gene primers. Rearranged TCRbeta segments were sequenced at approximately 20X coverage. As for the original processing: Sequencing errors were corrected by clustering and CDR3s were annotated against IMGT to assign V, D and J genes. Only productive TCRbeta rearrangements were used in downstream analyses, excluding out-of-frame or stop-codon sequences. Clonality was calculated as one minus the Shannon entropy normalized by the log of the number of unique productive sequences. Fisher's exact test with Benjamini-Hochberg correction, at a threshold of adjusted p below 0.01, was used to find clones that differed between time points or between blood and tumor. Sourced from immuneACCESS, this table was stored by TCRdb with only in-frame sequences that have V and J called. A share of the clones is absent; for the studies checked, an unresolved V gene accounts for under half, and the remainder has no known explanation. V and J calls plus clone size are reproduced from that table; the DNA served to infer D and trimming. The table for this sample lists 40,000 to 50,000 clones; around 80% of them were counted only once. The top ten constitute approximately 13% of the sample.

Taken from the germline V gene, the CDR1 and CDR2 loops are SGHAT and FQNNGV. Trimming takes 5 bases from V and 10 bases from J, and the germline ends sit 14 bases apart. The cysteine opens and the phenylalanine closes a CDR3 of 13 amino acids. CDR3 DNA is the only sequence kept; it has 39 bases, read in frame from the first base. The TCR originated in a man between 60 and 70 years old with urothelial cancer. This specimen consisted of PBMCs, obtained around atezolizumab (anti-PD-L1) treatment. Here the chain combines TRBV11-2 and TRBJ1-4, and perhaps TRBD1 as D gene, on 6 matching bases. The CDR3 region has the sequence CASSKHLGGKLFF. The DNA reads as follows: TGTGCCAGCAGCAAACACTTAGGGGGAAAACTGTTTTTT.